These 28 T cell receptor beta chains originate from one sample sequenced in a study of cytomegalovirus exposure and HLA in healthy donors. PCR used 60 Vbeta primers and 13 Jbeta primers. Assay used: immunoSEQ multiplex PCR; TCRdb lists only in-frame clones, some missing. The sample holds about 130,000 clones, 70% to 85% seen once. The sequencing input was PBMCs. These TCRs come from a woman between 50 and 59 years old in good health and CMV-seronegative.

The gene calls are TRBV4-1 and TRBJ2-7; TRBD2 matches 8 bases. The junction had 14 bases not matched to a gene; V was cut back by 4 bases and J by 6 bases. Looked up from germline, CDR1 is MGHRA and CDR2 is YSYEKL. This CDR3 region has 16 residues. CDR3 amino acids: CASSPSSGSGMGEQYF. The CDR3 DNA is TGCGCCAGCAGCCCAAGTTCGGGTAGCGGGATGGGCGAGCAGTACTTC.

V gene TRBV28 combines with J gene TRBJ2-1, with TRBD2 matching 14 bases. V shed 6 bases and J 2 bases; nucleotides not matched to a gene: 12. Germline lookup yields CDR1 MDHEN and CDR2 SYDVKM. This CDR3 comprises 19 residues. CDR3 loop: CASSWRGTSGRSPYNEQFF. CDR3 coding DNA: TGTGCCAGCAGCTGGCGGGGGACTAGCGGGAGATCCCCCTACAATGAGCAGTTCTTC.

The V call is TRBV11-2, the J call TRBJ2-1; 7 bases line up with TRBD2. Germline trimming cut 3 bases from V and 3 bases from J; bases unmatched to any gene: 8. The CDR3 totals 16 residues. Looked up from germline, CDR1 is SGHAT and CDR2 is FQNNGV. The CDR3 DNA follows: TGTGCCAGCAGCTTGAAGCCCGCGGGAGACTACAATGAGCAGTTCTTC. This translates into CASSLKPAGDYNEQFF. Full variable domain (rest looked up from reference TRBV11-2 and TRBJ2-1): EAGVAQSPRYKIIEKRQSVAFWCNPISGHATLYWYQQILGQGPKLLIQFQNNGVVDDSQLPKDRFSAERLKGVDSTLKIQPAKLEDSAVYLCASSLKPAGDYNEQFFGPGTRLTVL.

The V and J genes are TRBV19 and TRBJ1-3; D gene unclear. V lost 7 bases and J lost 0, with 7 bases in between. Germline V gene data show CDR1 as LNHDA and CDR2 as SQIVND (reference sequence). The CDR3 covers 13 residues. The CDR3 sequence: CASNTVSGNTIYF. In DNA, the CDR3 is TGTGCCAGTAATACAGTCTCTGGAAACACCATATATTTT.

The V call is TRBV10-3, the J call TRBJ2-1; 10 nucleotides agree with TRBD2. J lost 6 bases, V lost 7 bases, and 9 bases had no gene match. Per germline, CDR1 ENHRY and CDR2 SYGVKD. The CDR3 runs 15 residues. CDR3: CAITAGLAASNEQFF. CDR3 nucleotide sequence: TGTGCCATCACCGCCGGACTAGCGGCCAGCAATGAGCAGTTCTTC.

This clone was seen only a few times. The chain joins TRBV6-6 to TRBJ2-2, with D possibly being TRBD2 (7 bases). The germline V gene has CDR1 MNHNY and CDR2 SVGAGI (reference sequence). The length of the CDR3 is 16 residues. Trimming took off 7 bases at V and 4 bases at J, with 19 bases between the two ends. CDR3 nucleotide sequence: TGTGCCAGCAATGGGGGGGCCCAACGGGTCACCGGGGAGCTGTTTTTT. Residues: CASNGGAQRVTGELFF.

The V and J genes are TRBV6-1 and TRBJ2-3, with TRBD1 identical over 9 bases. The V segment lost 3 bases and the J segment 3 bases; nucleotides outside the gene matches: 1. The length of the CDR3 is 14 residues. Germline V gene data show CDR1 as MNHNS and CDR2 as SASEGT. CDR3 sequence: CASSEGQGTDTQYF. CDR3 sequence (DNA): TGTGCCAGCAGTGAGGGACAGGGAACAGATACGCAGTATTTT.

This clone was detected only once. The rearrangement joins TRBV5-4 to TRBJ1-4; the D is unclear. Trimming cost V 1 base and J 0 bases, with 16 bases left between them. Germline loops: CDR1 SGHNT, CDR2 YYREEE (reference sequence). The CDR3 is made up of 18 amino acids. This CDR3 is CASSLIDGRIATNEKLFF. The CDR3, as DNA: TGTGCCAGCAGCTTGATCGACGGGAGAATTGCAACTAATGAAAAACTGTTTTTT.

CDR3 amino acids: CASVAGAYEQYF. CDR3 bases: TGTGCCAGCGTAGCGGGAGCTTACGAGCAGTACTTC. The chain combines TRBV5-5 with TRBJ2-7, with TRBD2 identical over 9 bases. Germline CDR1 SGHKS, CDR2 YYEKEE (reference sequence). J lost 4 bases, V lost 7 bases, and 3 bases had no gene match. The CDR3 runs to 12 residues.

The chain is built from TRBV25-1 and TRBJ1-3, with 7 bases aligning to TRBD1. CDR1 and CDR2 (germline): MGHDK, SYGVNS. This CDR3 is 15 amino acids long. The J segment lost 4 bases and the V segment lost 5 bases, leaving 8 bases of the junction unmatched. The CDR3 region is CASSLFLRGGNTIYF. The CDR3 DNA is TGTGCCAGCAGTCTATTCCTCAGGGGGGGAAACACCATATATTTT.

Note on this clone: This sample includes further DNA sequences coding for the same CDR3. The chain joins TRBV7-2 to TRBJ2-7, with D unclear. The CDR3 is 12 amino acids. The germline V and J ends were trimmed by 5 bases and 0 bases, with 5 bases remaining between them. Germline V lookup: CDR1 SGHTA, CDR2 FQGNSA. CDR3 bases: TGTGCCAGCAGCCTTAGCTCCTACGAGCAGTACTTC. It is translated as CASSLSSYEQYF.

The chain uses TRBV27 and TRBJ2-4, with 9 bases fitting TRBD1. With 5 bases clipped from V and 8 bases from J, the junction kept 1 base outside the gene matches. Germline-derived CDR1 and CDR2 are MNHEY and SMNVEV (reference sequence). The CDR3 length is 12 residues. CDR3 sequence (DNA): TGTGCCAGCAGTCGGGACAGGGACATTCAGTACTTC. It is translated as CASSRDRDIQYF.

This chain connects TRBV18 to TRBJ2-5, with 7 bases identical to TRBD1. The ends lost 3 bases at V and 4 bases at J; junction bases unmatched: 2. The length of the CDR3 is 13 residues. Looked up from germline, CDR1 is KGHSH and CDR2 is LQKENI. This CDR3 is CASSPYRGETQYF. The DNA of the CDR3 is TGTGCCAGCTCACCGTACAGGGGAGAGACCCAGTACTTC.

The rearrangement links TRBV7-2 to TRBJ2-1, with 9 nucleotides matching TRBD1. The CDR3 is made up of 15 amino acids. Germline-derived CDR1 and CDR2 are SGHTA and FQGNSA. J lost 1 base, V lost 3 bases, and 1 base had no gene match. CDR3 loop: CASSFGTGSYNEQFF. CDR3 DNA: TGTGCCAGCAGCTTTGGGACAGGGTCCTACAATGAGCAGTTCTTC.

This clone was detected once. The chain recombines TRBV28 with TRBJ2-1; 7 nucleotides line up with TRBD2. Germline values: CDR1 MDHEN, CDR2 SYDVKM. V dropped 2 bases and J dropped 0; count of bases not matched to a gene: 4. The CDR3 totals 16 residues. The CDR3 DNA reads TGTGCCAGCAGTTTAGGGGGAGGGCCCTCCTACAATGAGCAGTTCTTC. This codes for CASSLGGGPSYNEQFF.

This clone was counted a single time. The J gene is TRBJ2-5, the V gene TRBV2; 11 bases align to TRBD2. The V gene's germline CDR1 is SNHLY and CDR2 FYNNEI. V lost 8 bases, J lost 4 bases, and 9 bases stayed unmatched. The CDR3 consists of 15 residues. The CDR3 DNA reads as TGTGCCAGCGTCCTAGCGGGAGGCAGTCGAGAGACCCAGTACTTC. The encoded protein is CASVLAGGSRETQYF.

The rearrangement joins TRBV11-2 to TRBJ2-1; 9 nucleotides line up with TRBD2. The V gene's germline CDR1 is SGHAT and CDR2 FQNNGV. This CDR3 comprises 14 residues. V lost 5 bases, J lost 3 bases, and 2 bases stayed unmatched. CDR3 in DNA: TGTGCCAGCAGCGGGACTAGCCTCTACAATGAGCAGTTCTTC. Its protein product is CASSGTSLYNEQFF.

The rearrangement joins TRBV15 to TRBJ2-5; a weak D match, TRBD2 (6 bases). Germline V CDR1 and CDR2: LNHNV, YYDKDF (reference sequence). Between the trimmed V and J ends, which lost 1 base and 4 bases, there was a span of 13 bases. The CDR3 consists of 15 residues. This CDR3 is CATSRGGILVETQYF. As DNA, the CDR3 is TGTGCCACCAGCAGAGGCGGGATATTGGTAGAGACCCAGTACTTC.

The V call is TRBV10-3, the J call TRBJ2-7, with D unclear. The germline V gene encodes CDR1 ENHRY and CDR2 SYGVKD. This CDR3 has 14 residues. Trimming cost V 2 bases and J 0 bases, with 8 bases left between them. CDR3 DNA: TGTGCCATCAGTGAGAGCTCCGCCTCCTACGAGCAGTACTTC. It encodes CAISESSASYEQYF.

The V and J genes are TRBV30 and TRBJ1-2; D is undetermined. CDR1 is GTSNPN and CDR2 is SVGIG in the germline V gene (reference sequence). Trimming took off 5 bases at V and 4 bases at J, with 11 bases between the two ends. The CDR3 extends over 12 amino acids. For the CDR3, the DNA is TGTGCCTGGGCTGGGAGGGCCTATGGCTACACCTTC. Encoded protein: CAWAGRAYGYTF. The full variable domain, its missing parts supplied by reference TRBV30 and TRBJ1-2, is SQTIHQWPATLVQPVGSPLSLECTVEGTSNPNLYWYRQAAGRGLQLLFYSVGIGQISSEVPQNLSASRPQDRQFILSSKKLLLSDSGFYLCAWAGRAYGYTFGSGTRLTVV.

This clone has only a few counts. V and J are TRBV7-9 and TRBJ2-7; no firm D call. This CDR3 is built from 12 residues. With 2 bases removed from V and 4 bases from J, the gap between germline ends came to 6 bases. The germline V gene has CDR1 SEHNR and CDR2 FQNEAQ (reference sequence). The CDR3 nucleotides read TGTGCCAGCAGCTTAAACGGGTACGAGCAGTACTTC. This encodes CASSLNGYEQYF.

The chain uses TRBV18 and TRBJ2-5; D remains ambiguous. With 6 bases removed from V and 5 bases from J, the gap between germline ends came to 10 bases. The CDR3 contains 12 residues. CDR1 is KGHSH, CDR2 LQKENI, per germline. Here the CDR3 DNA reads TGTGCCAGCTCCCCCATCGGGGAGACCCAGTACTTC. Amino acids: CASSPIGETQYF.

This clone was counted a few times. This chain links TRBV30 with TRBJ2-1; the match to TRBD2 covers 12 bases. Germline CDR1 and CDR2: GTSNPN and SVGIG (reference sequence). J was trimmed by 10 bases and V by 0 bases; bases with no gene match: 16. The CDR3 covers 18 residues. This CDR3 reads CAWSVARNWASGRVEQFF. The CDR3 DNA reads as TGTGCCTGGAGTGTTGCTCGTAACTGGGCTAGCGGGAGGGTGGAGCAGTTCTTC.

V and J are TRBV7-9 and TRBJ1-1, with unresolved D. The germline V gene encodes CDR1 SEHNR and CDR2 FQNEAQ (reference sequence). The V end lost 5 bases, the J end lost 4 bases, and 8 bases lay between the germline ends. This CDR3 contains 12 residues. CDR3 bases: TGTGCCAGCAGCAGAGGTTTCACTGAAGCTTTCTTT. It translates to CASSRGFTEAFF.

This chain joins TRBV15 and TRBJ2-7, with D unresolved. The CDR3 totals 12 residues. CDR1 and CDR2 (germline): LNHNV, YYDKDF (reference sequence). V lost 4 bases and J 4 bases, leaving 8 bases between the germline ends. The CDR3 DNA reads TGTGCCACCAGCAAGACTGAGTACGAGCAGTACTTC. This sequence encodes CATSKTEYEQYF.

CDR3 sequence reads: CASSLDFTPPIQYF. Here the CDR3 DNA reads TGTGCCAGCAGTTTAGACTTCACCCCGCCCATTCAGTACTTC. V usage is TRBV27 and J usage is TRBJ2-4; no clear D gene. Germline CDR1 and CDR2: MNHEY and SMNVEV (reference sequence). Deletions cut 2 bases from V and 9 bases from J, with 14 bases between. The CDR3 contains 14 residues.

The chain is built from TRBV28 and TRBJ2-7, with D hard to call. V lost 6 bases and J lost 2, with 20 bases in between. The germline V gene has CDR1 MDHEN and CDR2 SYDVKM. There are 16 residues in the CDR3. In DNA form, the CDR3 reads TGTGCCAGCAGCCAACCTCTGGTCGCTTGGCCCTACGAGCAGTACTTC. This codes for CASSQPLVAWPYEQYF.

In its sample, this clone was seen a few times. The V gene is TRBV6-5, the J gene TRBJ2-7; TRBD1 matches at 8 bases. Trimming took 6 bases from V and 0 from J; bases not matched to a gene: 4. The CDR3 loop spans 14 amino acids. Germline-derived CDR1 and CDR2 are MNHEY and SVGAGI. The CDR3 region is CASRRTGSSYEQYF. In DNA form, the CDR3 reads TGTGCCAGCAGGCGGACAGGGAGCTCCTACGAGCAGTACTTC.